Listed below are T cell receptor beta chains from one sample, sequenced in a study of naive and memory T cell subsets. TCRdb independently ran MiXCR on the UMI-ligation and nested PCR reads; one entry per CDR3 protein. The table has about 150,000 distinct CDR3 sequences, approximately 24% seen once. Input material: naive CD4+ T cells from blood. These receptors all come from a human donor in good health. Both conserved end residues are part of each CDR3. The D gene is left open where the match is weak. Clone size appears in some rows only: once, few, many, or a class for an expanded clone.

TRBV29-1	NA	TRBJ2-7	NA	CSVEDPQNEQYF	TGCAGCGTTGAAGACCCCCAGAACGAGCAGTACTTC
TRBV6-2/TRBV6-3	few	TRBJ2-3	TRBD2	CASTSPGLGKEEGTDTQYF	TGTGCCAGCACCTCTCCGGGACTAGGAAAAGAGGAGGGCACAGATACGCAGTATTTT
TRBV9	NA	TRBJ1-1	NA	CASSVDGTRNTEAFF	TGTGCCAGCAGCGTAGATGGCACCAGAAACACTGAAGCTTTCTTT
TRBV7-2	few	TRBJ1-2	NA	CASSLSGAYGYTF	TGTGCCAGCAGCTTATCAGGGGCCTATGGCTACACCTTC
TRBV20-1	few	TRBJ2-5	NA	CSARTYGETQYF	TGCAGTGCTAGGACATATGGGGAGACCCAGTACTTC
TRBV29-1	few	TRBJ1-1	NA	CSVDLIYTEAFF	TGCAGCGTTGATCTGATATACACTGAAGCTTTCTTT
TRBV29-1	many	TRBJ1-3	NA	CSVRQMNTIYF	TGCAGCGTCCGACAGATGAACACCATATATTTT
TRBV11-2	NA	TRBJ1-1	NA	CASSSQAFEAFF	TGTGCCAGCAGCTCACAGGCGTTTGAAGCTTTCTTT
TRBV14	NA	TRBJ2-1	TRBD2	CASRMAGGRGEQFF	TGTGCCAGCAGGATGGCGGGAGGTAGAGGTGAGCAGTTCTTC
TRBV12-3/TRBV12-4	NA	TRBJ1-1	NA	CASSPLTNTEAFF	TGTGCCAGCAGTCCTCTGACGAACACTGAAGCTTTCTTT
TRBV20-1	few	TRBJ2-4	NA	CSAIVPQGPKNIQYF	TGCAGTGCCATTGTCCCTCAGGGACCCAAAAACATTCAGTACTTC
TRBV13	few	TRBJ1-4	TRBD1	CASSLGQGATNEKLFF	TGTGCCAGCAGCTTGGGACAGGGGGCAACTAATGAAAAACTGTTTTTT
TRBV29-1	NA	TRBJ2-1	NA	CSVVLGVVRFF	TGCAGCGTCGTACTAGGAGTGGTTAGGTTCTTC
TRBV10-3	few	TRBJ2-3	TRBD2	CAISERGLAGGPRDTQYF	TGTGCCATCAGTGAAAGGGGACTAGCGGGAGGGCCCAGGGATACGCAGTATTTT
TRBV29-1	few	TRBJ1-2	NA	CSVIDLRIGYTF	TGCAGCGTTATTGACTTACGAATAGGCTACACCTTC
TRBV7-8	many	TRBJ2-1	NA	CASSPSNEQFF	TGTGCCAGCAGCCCCTCCAATGAGCAGTTCTTC
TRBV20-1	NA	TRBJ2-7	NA	CSARVLGAPSYEQYF	TGCAGTGCTAGAGTTTTGGGGGCCCCCTCCTACGAGCAGTACTTC
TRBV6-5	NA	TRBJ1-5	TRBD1	CASSRRQGGNQPQHF	TGTGCCAGCAGTCGCCGACAGGGGGGCAATCAGCCCCAGCATTTT
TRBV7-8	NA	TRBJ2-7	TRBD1	CASSHRGLGYEQYF	TGTGCCAGCAGCCACAGGGGATTGGGCTACGAGCAGTACTTC
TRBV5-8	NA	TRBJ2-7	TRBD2	CASSFETSAGYEQYF	TGTGCCAGCAGCTTTGAGACTAGCGCCGGCTACGAGCAGTACTTC
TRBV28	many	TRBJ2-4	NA	CASSLEGAGKNIQYF	TGTGCCAGCAGTTTAGAGGGGGCGGGGAAAAACATTCAGTACTTC
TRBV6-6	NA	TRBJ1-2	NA	CASSYNTGMDGYTF	TGTGCCAGCAGTTACAATACAGGGATGGATGGCTACACCTTC
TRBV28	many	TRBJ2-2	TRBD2	CASTVTAGGTNAGELFF	TGTGCCAGCACCGTCACAGCGGGAGGGACTAACGCCGGGGAGCTGTTTTTT
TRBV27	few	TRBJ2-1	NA	CASSLSGPGNYNEQFF	TGTGCCAGCAGTTTATCTGGGCCGGGGAACTACAATGAGCAGTTCTTC
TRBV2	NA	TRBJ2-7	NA	CASRAGTGSYEQYF	TGTGCCAGCAGGGCCGGGACGGGCTCCTACGAGCAGTACTTC
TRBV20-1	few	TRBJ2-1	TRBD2	CSARGGGLAFF	TGCAGTGCTAGAGGGGGCGGACTAGCGTTCTTC
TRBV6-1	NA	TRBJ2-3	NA	CASSEAGVPDTQYF	TGTGCCAGCAGTGAAGCGGGAGTCCCAGATACGCAGTATTTT
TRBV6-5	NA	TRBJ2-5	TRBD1	CASSKGQPRGQETQYF	TGTGCCAGCAGTAAGGGACAGCCAAGAGGTCAAGAGACCCAGTACTTC
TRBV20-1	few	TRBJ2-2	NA	CSAPDHNTGELFF	TGCAGTGCTCCGGACCACAACACCGGGGAGCTGTTTTTT
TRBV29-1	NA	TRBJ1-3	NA	CSVAAPGNTIYF	TGCAGCGTTGCGGCTCCTGGAAACACCATATATTTT
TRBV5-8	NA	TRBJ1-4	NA	CASSFVPDDNEKLFF	TGTGCCAGCAGCTTCGTCCCAGACGATAATGAAAAACTGTTTTTT
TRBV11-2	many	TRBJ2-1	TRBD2	CASSQWTSGNLEQFF	TGTGCCAGCAGCCAGTGGACTAGCGGGAATCTTGAGCAGTTCTTC
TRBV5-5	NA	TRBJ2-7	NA	CASSPSASALEQYF	TGTGCCAGCAGCCCGTCAGCGTCTGCCTTGGAGCAGTACTTC
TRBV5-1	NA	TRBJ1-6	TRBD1	CASSSRQGVNSPLHF	TGCGCCAGCAGCTCGAGACAGGGGGTTAATTCACCCCTCCACTTT
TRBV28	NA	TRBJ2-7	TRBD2	CATVAGDSSYEQYF	TGTGCCACCGTAGCGGGAGATAGCTCCTACGAGCAGTACTTC
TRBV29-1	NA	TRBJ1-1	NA	CSAGRILRLNTEAFF	TGCAGCGCCGGCAGGATCCTTCGCTTGAACACTGAAGCTTTCTTT
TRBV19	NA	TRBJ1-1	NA	CASRATRMNTEAFF	TGTGCCAGCCGAGCAACCAGGATGAACACTGAAGCTTTCTTT
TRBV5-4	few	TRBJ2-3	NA	CASSSGGDLTDTQYF	TGTGCCAGCAGTTCCGGTGGGGACCTTACAGATACGCAGTATTTT
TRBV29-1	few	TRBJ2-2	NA	CSVQANTGELFF	TGCAGCGTACAGGCGAACACCGGGGAGCTGTTTTTT
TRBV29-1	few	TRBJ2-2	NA	CSVRSVGGNTGELFF	TGCAGCGTTCGTTCTGTGGGGGGAAACACCGGGGAGCTGTTTTTT
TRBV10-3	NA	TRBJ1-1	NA	CAISESGNTEAFF	TGTGCCATCAGTGAGTCCGGGAACACTGAAGCTTTCTTT
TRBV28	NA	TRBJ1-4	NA	CASSFARMGISEKLFF	TGTGCCAGCAGTTTCGCTAGGATGGGGATTTCCGAAAAACTGTTTTTT
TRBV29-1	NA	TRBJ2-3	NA	CSVGEDTQYF	TGCAGCGTTGGAGAAGATACGCAGTATTTT
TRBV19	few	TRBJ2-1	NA	CASSIDAAEGSYNEQFF	TGTGCCAGTAGTATAGATGCGGCGGAGGGTTCCTACAATGAGCAGTTCTTC
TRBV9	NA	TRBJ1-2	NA	CASSVEKGPYGYTF	TGTGCCAGCAGCGTAGAGAAGGGACCTTATGGCTACACCTTC
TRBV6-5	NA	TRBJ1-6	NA	CASSSATYNSPLHF	TGTGCCAGCAGTTCGGCTACCTATAATTCACCCCTCCACTTT
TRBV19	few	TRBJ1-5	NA	CASRKQANNQPQHF	TGTGCCAGTAGGAAGCAGGCGAACAATCAGCCCCAGCATTTT
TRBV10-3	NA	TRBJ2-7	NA	CAISTTTLTEQYF	TGTGCCATCAGTACTACCACGCTAACCGAGCAGTACTTC
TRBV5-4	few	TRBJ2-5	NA	CASSLDLLGIETQYF	TGTGCCAGCAGCTTGGACCTACTAGGTATAGAGACCCAGTACTTC
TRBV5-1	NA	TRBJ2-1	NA	CASSNGSWGPSYNEQFF	TGCGCCAGCAGCAACGGGAGTTGGGGACCGTCCTACAATGAGCAGTTCTTC
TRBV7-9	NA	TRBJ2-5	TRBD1	CASSARTGRQETQYF	TGTGCCAGCAGCGCCAGGACAGGGAGGCAAGAGACCCAGTACTTC
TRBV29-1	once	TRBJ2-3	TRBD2	CSVGSGSDTQYF	TGCAGCGTAGGTAGCGGGAGTGATACGCAGTATTTT
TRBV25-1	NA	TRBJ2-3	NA	CASSESAGGTDTQYF	TGTGCCAGCAGTGAATCGGCAGGGGGCACAGATACGCAGTATTTT
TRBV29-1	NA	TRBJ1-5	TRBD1	CSVAPDRVGQPQHF	TGCAGCGTTGCCCCCGACAGGGTTGGGCAGCCCCAGCATTTT
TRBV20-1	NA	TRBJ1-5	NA	CSAARTDQPQHF	TGCAGTGCTGCCCGGACAGATCAGCCCCAGCATTTT